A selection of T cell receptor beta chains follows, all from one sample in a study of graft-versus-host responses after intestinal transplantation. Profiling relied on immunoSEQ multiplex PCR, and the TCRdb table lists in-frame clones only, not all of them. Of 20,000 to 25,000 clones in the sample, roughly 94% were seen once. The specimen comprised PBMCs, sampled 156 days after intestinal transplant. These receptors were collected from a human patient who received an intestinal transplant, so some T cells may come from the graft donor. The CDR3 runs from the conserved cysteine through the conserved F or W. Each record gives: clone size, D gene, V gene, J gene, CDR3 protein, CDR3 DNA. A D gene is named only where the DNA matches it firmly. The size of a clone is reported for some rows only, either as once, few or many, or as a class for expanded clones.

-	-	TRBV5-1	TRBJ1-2	CASSLGWTVPNYGYTF	TGCGCCAGCAGCTTGGGATGGACGGTTCCTAACTATGGCTACACCTTC
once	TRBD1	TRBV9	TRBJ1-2	CASSAQDRDRATLTF	TGTGCCAGCAGCGCCCAAGACCGGGACAGGGCCACTCTCACCTTC
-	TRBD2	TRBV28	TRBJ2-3	CAGTSGFSSTDTQYF	TGTGCCGGGACTAGCGGGTTCTCTAGCACAGATACGCAGTATTTT
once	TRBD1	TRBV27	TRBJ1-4	CASSPGQVTGEKLFF	TGTGCCAGCAGTCCTGGACAGGTCACGGGGGAAAAACTGTTTTTT
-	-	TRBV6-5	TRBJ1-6	CASSVAYNSPLHF	TGTGCCAGCAGTGTCGCCTATAATTCACCCCTCCACTTT
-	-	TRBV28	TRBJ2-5	CASSSRDQYF	TGTGCCAGCAGCTCCCGTGACCAGTACTTC
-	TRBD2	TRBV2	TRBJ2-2	CASRKILGLDPGELFF	TGTGCCAGCCGCAAAATTTTAGGACTAGACCCCGGGGAGCTGTTTTTT
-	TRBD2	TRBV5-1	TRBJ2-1	CASSNSGSGYNEQFF	TGCGCCAGCAGCAATAGCGGGAGTGGGTACAATGAGCAGTTCTTC
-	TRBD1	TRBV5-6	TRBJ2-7	CASSFYSGGQGSHEQYF	TGTGCCAGCAGCTTCTACTCGGGGGGACAGGGGTCCCACGAGCAGTACTTC
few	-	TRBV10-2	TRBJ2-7	CASSEWAGGPDEQYF	TGCGCCAGCAGTGAGTGGGCAGGAGGACCTGACGAGCAGTACTTC
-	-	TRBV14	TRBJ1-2	CASSSLPGINYGYTF	TGTGCCAGCAGCTCTTTACCCGGGATAAACTATGGCTACACCTTC
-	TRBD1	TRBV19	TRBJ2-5	CASSRQGVETQYF	TGTGCCAGTAGTCGACAGGGTGTGGAGACCCAGTACTTC
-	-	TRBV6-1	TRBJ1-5	CASREGGYQPQHF	TGTGCCAGCAGGGAGGGGGGTTATCAGCCCCAGCATTTT
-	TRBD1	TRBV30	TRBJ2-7	CAWELGTGVNYEQYF	TGTGCCTGGGAGCTGGGGACAGGGGTGAACTACGAGCAGTACTTC
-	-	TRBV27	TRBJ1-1	CASSLGTVNTEAFF	TGTGCCAGCAGCCTCGGGACCGTGAACACTGAAGCTTTCTTT
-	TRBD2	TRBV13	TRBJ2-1	CASSPGLAPDNEQFF	TGTGCCAGCAGCCCAGGACTAGCGCCGGATAATGAGCAGTTCTTC
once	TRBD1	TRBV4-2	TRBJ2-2	CASKGQGLTGELFF	TGTGCCAGCAAGGGACAGGGTCTCACCGGGGAGCTGTTTTTT
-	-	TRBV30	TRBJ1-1	CAWTEGMTEAFF	TGTGCCTGGACAGAGGGGATGACTGAAGCTTTCTTT
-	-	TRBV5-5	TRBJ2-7	CASSLSGGTFGEQYF	TGTGCCAGCAGCTTGTCCGGGGGAACATTCGGCGAGCAGTACTTC
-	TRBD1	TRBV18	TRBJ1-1	CASSRQGENTEAFF	TGTGCCAGCTCACGACAGGGTGAGAACACTGAAGCTTTCTTT
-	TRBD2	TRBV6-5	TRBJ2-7	CASRRWFLAGGEQYF	TGTGCCAGCAGAAGGTGGTTCCTAGCGGGAGGCGAGCAGTACTTC
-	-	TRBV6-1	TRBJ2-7	CASSESFPYEQYF	TGTGCCAGCAGTGAATCCTTTCCCTACGAGCAGTACTTC
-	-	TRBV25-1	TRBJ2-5	CASSEYGALSPQYF	TGTGCCAGCAGTGAATACGGGGCACTCTCGCCCCAGTACTTC
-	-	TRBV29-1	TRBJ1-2	CSVEWMGYGYTF	TGCAGCGTTGAATGGATGGGCTATGGCTACACCTTC
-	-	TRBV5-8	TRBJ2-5	CASSLEFQETQYF	TGTGCCAGCAGCTTGGAATTCCAAGAGACCCAGTACTTC
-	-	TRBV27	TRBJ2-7	CASSLIAAYSYEQYF	TGTGCCAGCAGTTTAATAGCGGCCTACTCCTACGAGCAGTACTTC
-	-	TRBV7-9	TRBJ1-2	CASSLDTNYGYTF	TGTGCCAGCAGCTTGGACACTAACTATGGCTACACCTTC
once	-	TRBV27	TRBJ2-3	CATRGRWRDTQYF	TGTGCCACCCGAGGGCGGTGGAGAGATACGCAGTATTTT